These 32 T cell receptor beta chains originate from one sample sequenced in a study of CD8 T cells in ankylosing spondylitis listed by TCRdb under 2017. Library preparation used 5' RACE. The sample was run on an Illumina HiSeq 2500. TCRdb took the public reads, trimmed them with fastp at Q25, ran MiXCR for clone calling and kept in-frame beta chains. For every CDR3 protein sequence, its rows merge into one entry that carries the most common genes and DNA. In all, the sample holds roughly 230,000 distinct CDR3 sequences, and about a sixth of those were seen once. The ten most abundant clones make up around 32% of the sample. The sequenced sample consisted of blood, either unsorted or a sorted T cell fraction (not recorded which). Receptor source: a male donor with ankylosing spondylitis or in good health (not recorded which).

This clonotype was counted a few times. The V gene is TRBV27, the J gene TRBJ2-7; TRBD1 agrees at 10 bases. The CDR3 spans 14 residues. Germline V CDR1 and CDR2: MNHEY, SMNVEV (reference sequence). V gave up 3 bases and J gave up 7 bases; unmatched junction bases: 6. Here the CDR3 reads CASSLRGTGVEQYF. DNA for the CDR3: TGTGCCAGCAGTTTGCGCGGGACAGGGGTAGAGCAGTACTTC.

V gene TRBV4-2 combines with J gene TRBJ2-7; D perhaps matches TRBD1 (5 bases). Germline CDR1 is LGHNA and CDR2 is YNFKEQ. This CDR3 has 13 amino acids. The V gene lost 3 bases and the J gene lost 2 bases, with 8 bases spanning the gap. CDR3 in DNA: TGTGCCAGCAGCCACGACAGTACCTACGAGCAGTACTTC. Amino acid sequence: CASSHDSTYEQYF.

This clonotype came up a few times. The chain couples TRBV4-1 to TRBJ2-1; tentatively, D is TRBD2 (6 bases). V was clipped by 0 bases and J by 7 bases, with 13 bases between them. The CDR3 is 15 residues long. Germline V gene data show CDR1 as MGHRA and CDR2 as YSYEKL. Here the CDR3 DNA reads TGCGCCAGCAGCCAAGAAGATCTAAGCGGGAATGAGCAGTTCTTC. As protein: CASSQEDLSGNEQFF.

The chain joins TRBV7-9 to TRBJ2-1; 11 nucleotides match TRBD2. This CDR3 spans 16 amino acids. V shed 5 bases and J 6 bases; nucleotides not matched to a gene: 9. Germline V lookup: CDR1 SEHNR, CDR2 FQNEAQ (reference sequence). In nucleotides, the CDR3 is TGTGCCAGCAGCCGAATACTAGCGGGAGTGGTCAATGAGCAGTTCTTC. Translated, it gives CASSRILAGVVNEQFF.

This clonotype was picked up a small number of times. The chain recombines TRBV20-1 with TRBJ1-2, with TRBD1 matching over 7 bases. The CDR3 has 14 amino acids. Trimming cost V 0 bases and J 8 bases; bases outside gene matches: 9. Per germline, CDR1 DFQATT and CDR2 SNEGSKA (reference sequence). The CDR3: CSARDRQGLWGYTF. DNA of the CDR3: TGCAGTGCTAGAGACAGACAGGGACTATGGGGCTACACCTTC.

This clonotype was seen only a few times. This rearrangement joins TRBV7-3 to TRBJ2-5; unclear D gene. The germline V gene encodes CDR1 SGHTA and CDR2 FQGTGA. CDR3 size: 10 residues. V was shortened by 5 bases and J by 9 bases, with 7 bases between the two germline ends. This CDR3 reads CASSAEPQYF. The CDR3 DNA sequence: TGTGCCAGCAGCGCCGAGCCCCAGTACTTC.

This clonotype occurred a few times. The rearrangement joins TRBV7-2 to TRBJ2-2; 8 bases are a match to TRBD2. This CDR3 region has 16 residues. The trim removed 7 bases at V and 4 bases at J, leaving 11 bases unmatched. Germline CDR1 SGHTA, CDR2 FQGNSA. CDR3 sequence: CASTLRTGGPTGELFF. As DNA, the CDR3 is TGTGCCAGCACCCTGCGGACGGGAGGGCCCACCGGGGAGCTGTTTTTT.

This clonotype was seen only a few times. The V call is TRBV4-1, the J call TRBJ1-1; 8 bases fit TRBD1. Germline V CDR1 and CDR2: MGHRA, YSYEKL. V dropped 5 bases and J dropped 3; count of bases not matched to a gene: 11. The CDR3 spans 16 residues. The CDR3 protein is CASSDRDRFPYTEAFF. The DNA for the CDR3 is TGCGCCAGCAGCGACCGGGACAGGTTCCCGTACACTGAAGCTTTCTTT.

The sample holds a few counts of this clonotype. This sequence joins TRBV12-3 or TRBV12-4 and TRBJ2-3, with TRBD1 identical over 7 bases. The CDR3 extends over 16 amino acids. Trimming cost V 6 bases and J 3 bases; bases outside gene matches: 12. The CDR3 here is CASRTSGTDETDTQYF. CDR3 sequence (DNA): TGTGCCAGCAGGACCTCCGGGACAGACGAAACAGATACGCAGTATTTT.

This clonotype was observed a handful of times. The chain carries TRBV4-2 and TRBJ2-1, with 12 bases aligning to TRBD1. V trimming: 5 bases; J trimming: 9 bases; junction bases outside the gene matches: 8. Germline lookup yields CDR1 LGHNA and CDR2 YNFKEQ. This CDR3 is 15 amino acids long. CDR3 bases: TGTGCCAGCAGCGCGACCGGGACAGGGGGCTTTGAGCAGTTCTTC. Its protein product is CASSATGTGGFEQFF.

The CDR3 sequence: CASSPPVLGAYEQYF. CDR3 nucleotide sequence: TGTGCCAGCAGTCCCCCTGTCTTGGGAGCCTACGAGCAGTACTTC. V is TRBV12-3 or TRBV12-4 and J is TRBJ2-7; maybe TRBD2 (5 bases). Trimming pared 5 bases from V and 2 bases from J, leaving 16 bases between. This CDR3 contains 15 residues.

The V and J genes are TRBV12-3 or TRBV12-4 and TRBJ2-5; possible D gene TRBD1, 5 bases. The germline V and J ends were trimmed by 5 bases and 11 bases, with 12 bases remaining between them. The CDR3 has 11 residues. The CDR3 loop reads CASSPGALQYF. CDR3 in DNA: TGTGCCAGCAGTCCTGGGGCGTTGCAGTACTTC.

This clonotype was observed a few times. The chain carries TRBV20-1 and TRBJ2-3; 14 nucleotides align to TRBD2. Germline trimming cut 0 bases from V and 3 bases from J; bases unmatched to any gene: 11. CDR1 is DFQATT, CDR2 SNEGSKA, per germline (reference sequence). This CDR3 has 19 residues. This CDR3 reads CSARDPEGTSGRQTDTQYF. In DNA form, the CDR3 reads TGCAGTGCTAGAGATCCCGAGGGGACTAGCGGGAGACAAACAGATACGCAGTATTTT.

The rearrangement joins TRBV4-1 to TRBJ2-7; D perhaps matches TRBD1 (5 bases). CDR3 size: 14 residues. With 0 bases removed from V and 5 bases from J, the gap between germline ends came to 11 bases. Germline values: CDR1 MGHRA, CDR2 YSYEKL. This chain's CDR3 is CASSQDRLGDEQYF. The CDR3 DNA reads TGCGCCAGCAGCCAAGATCGATTAGGGGACGAGCAGTACTTC.

The rearrangement uses TRBV5-1 and TRBJ2-7; TRBD1 might be the D (6 bases). The CDR3 runs to 16 residues. CDR1 and CDR2 (germline): SGHRS, YFSETQ. Trimming stripped 2 bases from V and 2 bases from J, with 17 bases between. For the CDR3, the DNA is TGCGCCAGCAGCTTTCGAACAGGGCTACTTACCTACGAGCAGTACTTC. The encoded protein is CASSFRTGLLTYEQYF.

This clonotype was counted ten times or more. The rearrangement uses TRBV12-3 or TRBV12-4 and TRBJ2-1; 9 nucleotides agree with TRBD2. This CDR3 region has 16 residues. V was clipped by 7 bases and J by 7 bases; unmatched bases: 14. CDR3 DNA sequence: TGTGCCAGCAACCCCACCGGTGGCGGGAGGGGAAATGAGCAGTTCTTC. Translation gives CASNPTGGGRGNEQFF.

This clonotype has only a few counts. This chain uses TRBV29-1 with TRBJ1-2; D possibly corresponds to TRBD1 (6 bases). The CDR3 has 15 amino acids. Germline CDR1 reads SQVTM; CDR2 reads ANQGSEA. V was trimmed by 4 bases and J by 3 bases, leaving 18 bases between them. The CDR3 reads CSVGQGQLQDYGYTF. CDR3 sequence (DNA): TGCAGCGTTGGGCAGGGGCAACTCCAGGACTATGGCTACACCTTC. Complete variable domain (other parts from reference TRBV29-1 and TRBJ1-2): SAVISQKPSRDICQRGTSLTIQCQVDSQVTMMFWYRQQPGQSLTLIATANQGSEATYESGFVIDKFPISRPNLTFSTLTVSNMSPEDSSIYLCSVGQGQLQDYGYTFGSGTRLTVV.

This clonotype was counted between two and nine times. Here the CDR3 reads CASSLDGTSGIGTDTQYF. In nucleotides, the CDR3 is TGCGCCAGCAGCTTGGACGGGACTAGCGGGATCGGCACAGATACGCAGTATTTT. The V call is TRBV5-1, the J call TRBJ2-3, with 13 bases lining up with TRBD2. CDR1 and CDR2 (germline): SGHRS, YFSETQ. This CDR3 contains 18 residues. Losses at the gene ends were 0 bases for V and 1 base for J; bases not matched to a gene: 5.

This clonotype occurred a few times. This chain connects TRBV5-1 to TRBJ1-1, with a possible D match to TRBD1 (5 bases). The CDR3 is 13 amino acids. Germline CDR1 reads SGHRS; CDR2 reads YFSETQ. Trimming shortened V by 0 bases and J by 7 bases, and 10 bases separated the two germline ends. CDR3 sequence reads: CASSLEGPLEAFF. The CDR3 region has the DNA TGCGCCAGCAGCTTGGAGGGGCCCCTTGAAGCTTTCTTT.

This clonotype was detected ten times or more. This sequence joins TRBV7-9 and TRBJ2-7, with D tentatively TRBD1 (6 bases). Germline V gene lookup returns CDR1 SEHNR and CDR2 FQNEAQ (reference sequence). The CDR3 totals 12 residues. The V end lost 6 bases, the J end lost 1 base, and 7 bases lay between the germline ends. The CDR3 loop is CASSTGSYEQYF. As DNA, the CDR3 is TGTGCCAGCAGTACAGGGTCCTACGAGCAGTACTTC.

V usage is TRBV4-3 and J usage is TRBJ2-7; 11 bases map to TRBD1. Germline V CDR1 and CDR2: LGHNA, YSLEER. V lost 4 bases, J lost 4 bases, and 6 bases stayed unmatched. The CDR3 is 15 residues long. This CDR3 reads CASSPGQGAFYEQYF. The DNA for the CDR3 is TGCGCCAGCAGCCCTGGACAGGGGGCGTTTTACGAGCAGTACTTC.

The rearrangement joins TRBV2 to TRBJ2-1, with TRBD2 identical over 7 bases. CDR1 is SNHLY and CDR2 is FYNNEI in the germline V gene. This CDR3 has 18 amino acids. The trim removed 11 bases at V and 6 bases at J, leaving 25 bases unmatched. The CDR3 loop reads CAFSLALLGEGRTNEQFF. CDR3 nucleotides: TGTGCCTTCAGTTTAGCGCTTTTGGGGGAGGGCCGGACCAATGAGCAGTTCTTC.

This clonotype appeared a few times. The chain has TRBV5-1 and TRBJ2-7; D gene ambiguous. The CDR3 is 16 residues long. Germline CDR1 SGHRS, CDR2 YFSETQ. Trimming pared 0 bases from V and 5 bases from J, leaving 18 bases between. The CDR3 protein is CASSLVSRSFPHEQYF. The CDR3, as DNA: TGCGCCAGCAGCTTGGTCTCGCGGAGCTTTCCCCACGAGCAGTACTTC. The entire variable domain, with the rest obtained from reference TRBV5-1 and TRBJ2-7, is as follows: KAGVTQTPRYLIKTRGQQVTLSCSPISGHRSVSWYQQTPGQGLQFLFEYFSETQRNKGNFPGRFSGRQFSNSRSEMNVSTLELGDSALYLCASSLVSRSFPHEQYFGPGTRLTVT.

The chain is built from TRBV5-1 and TRBJ1-5, with a weak D call TRBD1 (6 bases). V shed 0 bases and J shed 7 bases, with 14 bases lying between them. Germline V gene sequence: CDR1 SGHRS, CDR2 YFSETQ. This CDR3 contains 15 residues. For the CDR3, the DNA is TGCGCCAGCAGCTTGGAGGGGGGGTGGGGGCAGCCCCAGCATTTT. Amino acids: CASSLEGGWGQPQHF.

The chain carries TRBV6-1 and TRBJ2-3; 7 bases fit TRBD2. V was clipped by 6 bases and J by 3 bases; unmatched bases: 9. The CDR3 covers 15 residues. CDR1 and CDR2 (germline): MNHNS, SASEGT. The CDR3 region has the DNA TGTGCCAGCAGCTCGAGCGGGAAACGGACAGATACGCAGTATTTT. Translating gives CASSSSGKRTDTQYF.

This clonotype came up a few times. V gene TRBV29-1 combines with J gene TRBJ2-5; no reliable D call. Trimming took off 6 bases at V and 5 bases at J, with 13 bases between the two ends. The CDR3 is 12 amino acids. CDR1 SQVTM and CDR2 ANQGSEA come from the germline V gene. Written as DNA, the CDR3 is TGCAGCGTACCGGACCCGGGTGAGACCCAGTACTTC. Encoded protein: CSVPDPGETQYF.

The V call is TRBV5-5, the J call TRBJ2-4; D perhaps matches TRBD1 (5 bases). The V end lost 2 bases, the J end lost 3 bases, and 15 bases lay between the germline ends. Germline CDR1 and CDR2: SGHKS and YYEKEE (reference sequence). This CDR3 comprises 16 residues. The DNA for the CDR3 is TGTGCCAGCAGCTTCCCGGGTGGGCAGGGCAAAAACATTCAGTACTTC. It is translated as CASSFPGGQGKNIQYF.

This clonotype has only a few counts. The rearrangement joins TRBV2 to TRBJ2-3; 9 bases are shared with TRBD2. This CDR3 comprises 15 residues. Germline V gene sequence: CDR1 SNHLY, CDR2 FYNNEI. After removal of 6 bases from V and 6 bases from J, the junction contained 10 bases not matched to a gene. The CDR3 DNA sequence: TGTGCCAGCAGCTCCCCTGGACTAGCGTATGATACGCAGTATTTT. Translating gives CASSSPGLAYDTQYF.

The table lists this clonotype with many counts. This rearrangement joins TRBV12-3 or TRBV12-4 to TRBJ2-5, with 7 bases that match TRBD2. The CDR3 has 14 amino acids. V lost 5 bases, J lost 1 base, and 4 bases stayed unmatched. CDR3 protein: CASSPIAGQETQYF. The CDR3 nucleotides read TGTGCCAGCAGTCCGATAGCGGGCCAAGAGACCCAGTACTTC.

V usage is TRBV29-1 and J usage is TRBJ2-1; 8 bases are a match to TRBD1. The CDR3 totals 12 residues. V dropped 6 bases and J dropped 7; count of bases not matched to a gene: 5. Germline lookup yields CDR1 SQVTM and CDR2 ANQGSEA. The CDR3 spells CSVGQGWNEQFF. The CDR3 nucleotides are TGCAGCGTCGGACAGGGATGGAATGAGCAGTTCTTC.

The table lists this clonotype with many counts. The CDR3 sequence: CASSLAPDPAGYNEQFF. The CDR3 region has the DNA TGTGCCAGCAGCTTAGCCCCGGACCCCGCCGGCTACAATGAGCAGTTCTTC. The genes are TRBV7-6 and TRBJ2-1, with unresolved D. Germline loops: CDR1 SGHVS, CDR2 FNYEAQ. This CDR3 region has 17 residues. Trimming took off 0 bases at V and 3 bases at J, with 15 bases between the two ends.

This clonotype occurred many times. This chain joins TRBV4-3 and TRBJ1-4, with TRBD1 matching over 8 bases. Germline values: CDR1 LGHNA, CDR2 YSLEER. J lost 6 bases, V lost 0 bases, and 6 bases had no gene match. The CDR3 covers 16 residues. CDR3 sequence reads: CASSQDRGQVDEKLFF. Here the CDR3 DNA reads TGCGCCAGCAGCCAAGATCGGGGACAGGTTGATGAAAAACTGTTTTTT.